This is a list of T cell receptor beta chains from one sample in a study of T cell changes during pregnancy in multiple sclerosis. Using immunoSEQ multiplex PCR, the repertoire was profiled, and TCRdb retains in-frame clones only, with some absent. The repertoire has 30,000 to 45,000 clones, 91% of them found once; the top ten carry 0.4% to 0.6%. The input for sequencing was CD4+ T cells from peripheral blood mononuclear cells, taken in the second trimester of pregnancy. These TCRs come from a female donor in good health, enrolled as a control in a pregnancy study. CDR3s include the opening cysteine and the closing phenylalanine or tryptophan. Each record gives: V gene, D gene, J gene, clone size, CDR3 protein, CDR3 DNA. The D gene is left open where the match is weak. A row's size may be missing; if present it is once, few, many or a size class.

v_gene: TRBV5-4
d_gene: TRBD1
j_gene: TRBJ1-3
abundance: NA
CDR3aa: CASSSAQGASGNTIYF
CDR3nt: TGTGCCAGCAGCTCCGCGCAGGGGGCGTCCGGAAACACCATATATTTT

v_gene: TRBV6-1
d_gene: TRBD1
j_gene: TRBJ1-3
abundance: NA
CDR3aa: CASSERGQVDTIYF
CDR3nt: TGTGCCAGCAGTGAAAGGGGACAGGTAGACACCATATATTTT

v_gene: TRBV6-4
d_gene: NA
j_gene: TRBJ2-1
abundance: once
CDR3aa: CASSDSSGMGNEQFF
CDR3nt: TGTGCCAGCAGTGACTCTAGCGGAATGGGAAATGAGCAGTTCTTC

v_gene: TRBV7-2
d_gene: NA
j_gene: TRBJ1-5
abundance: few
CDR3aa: CASSLRRDQPQHF
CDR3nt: TGTGCCAGCAGCTTACGCAGGGATCAGCCCCAGCATTTT

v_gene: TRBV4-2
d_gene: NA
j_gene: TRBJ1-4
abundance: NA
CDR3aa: CASSQEGAKNEKLFF
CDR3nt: TGTGCCAGCAGCCAAGAGGGCGCCAAAAATGAAAAACTGTTTTTT

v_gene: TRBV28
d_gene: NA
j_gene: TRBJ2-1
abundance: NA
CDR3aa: CASIGFPYNEQFF
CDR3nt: TGTGCCAGCATTGGCTTTCCCTACAATGAGCAGTTCTTC

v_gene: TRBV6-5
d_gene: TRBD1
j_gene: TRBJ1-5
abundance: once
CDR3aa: CASTTGGSNQPQHF
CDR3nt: TGTGCCAGCACCACAGGGGGTAGCAATCAGCCCCAGCATTTT

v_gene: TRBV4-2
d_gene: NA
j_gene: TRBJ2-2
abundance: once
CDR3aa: CASSQELGLFLTGELFF
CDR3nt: TGTGCCAGCAGCCAGGAACTGGGACTGTTTCTCACCGGGGAGCTGTTTTTT

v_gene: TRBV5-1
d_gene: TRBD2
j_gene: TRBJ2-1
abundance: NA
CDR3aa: CASKGLAGGREQFF
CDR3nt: TGCGCCAGCAAGGGACTAGCGGGAGGTCGTGAGCAGTTCTTC

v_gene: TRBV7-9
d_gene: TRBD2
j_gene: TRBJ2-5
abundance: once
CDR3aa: CASSLVLGGRETQYF
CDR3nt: TGTGCCAGCAGCTTAGTCTTGGGGGGGAGAGAGACCCAGTACTTC

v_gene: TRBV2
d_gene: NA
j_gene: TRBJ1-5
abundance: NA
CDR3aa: CASRADSTYGQPQHF
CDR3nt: TGTGCCAGCAGAGCAGACAGCACGTACGGCCAGCCCCAGCATTTT

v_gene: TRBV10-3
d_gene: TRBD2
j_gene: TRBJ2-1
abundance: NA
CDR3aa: CAISNSPSGSTTYNEQFF
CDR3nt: TGTGCCATCAGTAATAGTCCTAGCGGGAGTACCACCTACAATGAGCAGTTCTTC

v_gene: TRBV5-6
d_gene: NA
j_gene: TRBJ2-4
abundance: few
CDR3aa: CASSPLWGRWAKNIQYF
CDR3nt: TGTGCCAGCAGCCCCTTATGGGGCCGGTGGGCCAAAAACATTCAGTACTTC

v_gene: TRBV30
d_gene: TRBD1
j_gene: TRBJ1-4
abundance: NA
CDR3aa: CAWSQGVGEKLFF
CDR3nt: TGTGCCTGGAGTCAGGGGGTCGGCGAAAAACTGTTTTTT

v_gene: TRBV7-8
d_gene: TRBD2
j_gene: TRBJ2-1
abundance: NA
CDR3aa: CASSLGAGGIEQFF
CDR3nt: TGTGCCAGCAGCTTAGGAGCGGGAGGGATTGAGCAGTTCTTC

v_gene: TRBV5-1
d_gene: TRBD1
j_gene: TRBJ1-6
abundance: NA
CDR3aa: CASSDGDRDLFRPYNSPLHF
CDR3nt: TGCGCCAGCAGCGACGGGGACAGGGATCTGTTCAGGCCCTATAATTCACCCCTCCACTTT

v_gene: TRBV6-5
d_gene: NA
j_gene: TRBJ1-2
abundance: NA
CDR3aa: CASSPGGGSTYGYTF
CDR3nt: TGTGCCAGCAGCCCCGGTGGGGGCAGCACCTATGGCTACACCTTC

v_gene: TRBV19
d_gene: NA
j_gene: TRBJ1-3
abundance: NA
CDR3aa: CASSLDRSGGNTIYF
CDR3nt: TGTGCCAGTAGTCTCGACCGGAGCGGTGGAAACACCATATATTTT

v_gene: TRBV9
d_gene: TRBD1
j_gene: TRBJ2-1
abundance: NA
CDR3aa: CASSVEAGTGGDEQFF
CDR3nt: TGTGCCAGCAGTGTAGAGGCTGGGACAGGGGGCGATGAGCAGTTCTTC

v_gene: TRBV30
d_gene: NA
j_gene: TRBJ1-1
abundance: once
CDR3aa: CAWVKKNTEAFF
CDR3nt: TGTGCCTGGGTCAAAAAGAACACTGAAGCTTTCTTT

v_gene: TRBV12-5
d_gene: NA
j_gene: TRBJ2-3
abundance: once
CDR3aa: CASGSSTASTDTQYF
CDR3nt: TGTGCTAGTGGTTCATCGACAGCTAGCACAGATACGCAGTATTTT

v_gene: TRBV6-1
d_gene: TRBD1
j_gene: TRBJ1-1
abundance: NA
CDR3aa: CASLRTGGNTEAFF
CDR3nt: TGTGCCAGCTTGAGGACAGGCGGAAACACTGAAGCTTTCTTT

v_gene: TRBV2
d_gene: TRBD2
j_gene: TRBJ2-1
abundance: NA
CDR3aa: CASSALAGVGNEQFF
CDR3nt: TGTGCCAGCAGTGCTCTAGCGGGAGTAGGCAATGAGCAGTTCTTC

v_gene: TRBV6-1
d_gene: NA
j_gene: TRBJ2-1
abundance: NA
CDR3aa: CASSEVGRSYNEQFF
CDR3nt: TGTGCCAGCAGTGAAGTAGGGAGATCTTACAATGAGCAGTTCTTC

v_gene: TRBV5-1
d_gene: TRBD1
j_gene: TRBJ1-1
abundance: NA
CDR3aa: CASSLTGVTEAFF
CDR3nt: TGCGCCAGCAGCTTAACAGGGGTCACTGAAGCTTTCTTT

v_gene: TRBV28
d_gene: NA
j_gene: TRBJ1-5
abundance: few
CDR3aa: CASSRSNQPQHF
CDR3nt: TGTGCCAGCAGTCGTAGCAATCAGCCCCAGCATTTT

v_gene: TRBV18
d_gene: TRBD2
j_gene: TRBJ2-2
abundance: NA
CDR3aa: CASSPPVRGTNTGELFF
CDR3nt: TGTGCCAGCTCACCACCGGTGCGGGGGACGAACACCGGGGAGCTGTTTTTT

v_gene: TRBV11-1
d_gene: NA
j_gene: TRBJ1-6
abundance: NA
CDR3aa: CASSLGSYNSPLHF
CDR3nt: TGTGCCAGCAGCTTGGGCAGCTATAATTCACCCCTCCACTTT

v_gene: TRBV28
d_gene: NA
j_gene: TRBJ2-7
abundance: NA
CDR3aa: CASSPPLAYEQYF
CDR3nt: TGTGCCAGCAGTCCCCCACTAGCCTACGAGCAGTACTTC

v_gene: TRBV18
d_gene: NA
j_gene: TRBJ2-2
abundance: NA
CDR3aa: CASSQGIDTGELFF
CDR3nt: TGTGCCAGCTCACAGGGGATAGACACCGGGGAGCTGTTTTTT

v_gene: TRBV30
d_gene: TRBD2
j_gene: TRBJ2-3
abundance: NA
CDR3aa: CAWSELAGGQNTDTQYF
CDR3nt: TGTGCCTGGAGCGAACTAGCGGGGGGCCAAAACACAGATACGCAGTATTTT

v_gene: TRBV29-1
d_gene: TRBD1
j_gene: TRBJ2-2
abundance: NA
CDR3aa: CSVSRTGFNTGELFF
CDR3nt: TGCAGCGTATCGCGGACAGGATTCAACACCGGGGAGCTGTTTTTT

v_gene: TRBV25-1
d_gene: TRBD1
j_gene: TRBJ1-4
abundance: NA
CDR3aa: CASSELQGAGEKLFF
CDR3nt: TGTGCCAGCAGTGAACTCCAGGGGGCGGGGGAAAAACTGTTTTTT

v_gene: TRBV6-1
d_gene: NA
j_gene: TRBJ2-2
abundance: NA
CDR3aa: CASSEASYTGELFF
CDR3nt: TGTGCCAGCAGTGAAGCGTCCTACACCGGGGAGCTGTTTTTT

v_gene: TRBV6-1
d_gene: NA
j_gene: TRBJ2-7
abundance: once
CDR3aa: CASSVAQDSTYEQYF
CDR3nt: TGTGCCAGCAGTGTCGCCCAGGACAGTACCTACGAGCAGTACTTC

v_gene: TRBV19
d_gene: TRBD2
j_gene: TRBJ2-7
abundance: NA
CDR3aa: CASSTRLAGSYEQYF
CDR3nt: TGTGCCAGTAGTACCAGACTAGCGGGGTCCTACGAGCAGTACTTC

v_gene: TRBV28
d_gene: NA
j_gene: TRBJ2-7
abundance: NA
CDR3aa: CASRLQDRYEQYF
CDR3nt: TGTGCCAGCAGGCTCCAGGATCGATACGAGCAGTACTTC

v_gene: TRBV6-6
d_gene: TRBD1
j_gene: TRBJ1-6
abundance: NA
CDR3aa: CASSLDRAVDNSPLHF
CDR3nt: TGTGCCAGCAGTCTAGACAGGGCAGTAGATAATTCACCCCTCCACTTT

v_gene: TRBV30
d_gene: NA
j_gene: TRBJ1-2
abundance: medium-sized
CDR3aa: CAWRHAGYRGYTF
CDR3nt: TGTGCCTGGAGGCATGCGGGGTACCGGGGCTACACCTTC

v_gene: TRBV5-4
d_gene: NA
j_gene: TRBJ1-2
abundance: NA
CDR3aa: CASSLGGGYGYTF
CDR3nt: TGTGCCAGCAGCCTAGGGGGGGGCTATGGCTACACCTTC

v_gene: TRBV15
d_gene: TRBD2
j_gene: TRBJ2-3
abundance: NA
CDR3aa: CATSRDKRPSGGTDTQYF
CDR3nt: TGTGCCACCAGCAGAGATAAAAGGCCTAGCGGGGGCACAGATACGCAGTATTTT